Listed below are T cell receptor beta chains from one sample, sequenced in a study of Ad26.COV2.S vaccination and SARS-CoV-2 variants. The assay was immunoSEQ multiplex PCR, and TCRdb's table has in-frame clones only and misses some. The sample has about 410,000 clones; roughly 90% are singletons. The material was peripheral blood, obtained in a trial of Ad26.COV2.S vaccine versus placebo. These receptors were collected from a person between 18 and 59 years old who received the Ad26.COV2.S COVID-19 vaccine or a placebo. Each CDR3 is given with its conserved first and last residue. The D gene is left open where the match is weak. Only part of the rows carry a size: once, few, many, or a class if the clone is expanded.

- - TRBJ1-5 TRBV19 TGTGCCAGTAGTATAGTAGGGCGGTCGAATCAGCCCCAGCATTTT CASSIVGRSNQPQHF
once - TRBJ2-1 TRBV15 TGTGCCACCAGCAGAGAGTCTCGACGGGGGAATGAGCAGTTCTTC CATSRESRRGNEQFF
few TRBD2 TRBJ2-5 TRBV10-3 TGTGCCATCAGTGAGGGTATAGCGGGGGATATGGAGACCCAGTACTTC CAISEGIAGDMETQYF
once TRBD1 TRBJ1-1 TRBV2 TGTGCCAGCAGCAAACAGGGGGCGGTGACTGAAGCTTTCTTT CASSKQGAVTEAFF
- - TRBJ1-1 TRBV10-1 TGCGCCAGCAGTGAGTCAGGGCAGGAGAACACTGAAGCTTTCTTT CASSESGQENTEAFF
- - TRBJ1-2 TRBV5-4 TGTGCCAGCAGCTTGAATCACTATGGCTACACCTTC CASSLNHYGYTF
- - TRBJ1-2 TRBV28 TGTGCCAGCAGTTTAACTGGTTCTAACTATGGCTACACCTTC CASSLTGSNYGYTF
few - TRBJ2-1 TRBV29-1 TGCAGCGTGGGGACATATGAGCAGTTCTTC CSVGTYEQFF
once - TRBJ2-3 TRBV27 TGTGCCAGCAGTCCCCGCCACATGTCAGATACGCAGTATTTT CASSPRHMSDTQYF
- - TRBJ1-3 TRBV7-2 TGTGCCAGCAGCTTAGTACCCTCTGGAAACACCATATATTTT CASSLVPSGNTIYF
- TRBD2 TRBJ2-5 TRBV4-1 TGCGCCAGCAGCCGATCCGGTGGGGCCGGGGGGGCGTCTTGGAAAGAGACCCAGTACTTC CASSRSGGAGGASWKETQYF
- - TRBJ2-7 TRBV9 TGTGCCAGCAGCGCGGGGGCGTCAGGCTACGAGCAGTACTTC CASSAGASGYEQYF
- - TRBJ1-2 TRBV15 TGTGCCACCAGCAGAGATACCCGGAGCTATGGCTACACCTTC CATSRDTRSYGYTF
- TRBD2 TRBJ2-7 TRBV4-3 TGCGCCAGCAGCCAAGATCGACTAGCAGGCGAGCAGTACTTC CASSQDRLAGEQYF
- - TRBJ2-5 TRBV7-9 TGTGCCAGCAGCTTAGGCGACTTTGGAACCCAAGAGACCCAGTACTTC CASSLGDFGTQETQYF
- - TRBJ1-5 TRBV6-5 TGTGCCAGCAGTTACTCAGAAAATCAGCCCCAGCATTTT CASSYSENQPQHF